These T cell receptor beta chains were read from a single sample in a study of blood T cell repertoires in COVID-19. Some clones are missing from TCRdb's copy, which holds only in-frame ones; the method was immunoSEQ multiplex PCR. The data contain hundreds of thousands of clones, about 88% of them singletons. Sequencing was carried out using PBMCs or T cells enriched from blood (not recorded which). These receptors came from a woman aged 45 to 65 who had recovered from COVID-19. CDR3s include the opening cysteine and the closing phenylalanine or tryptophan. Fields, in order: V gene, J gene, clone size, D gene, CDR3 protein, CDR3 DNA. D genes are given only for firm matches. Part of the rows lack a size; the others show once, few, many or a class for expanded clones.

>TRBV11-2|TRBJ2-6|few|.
CASSPLASSGANVLTF
TGTGCCAGCAGCCCCCTGGCCAGCTCTGGGGCCAACGTCCTGACTTTC
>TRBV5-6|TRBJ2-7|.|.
CASSLGRGEQYF
TGTGCCAGCAGCTTGGGCAGGGGTGAGCAGTACTTC
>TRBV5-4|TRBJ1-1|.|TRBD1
CASSPGQAGLLTEAFF
TGTGCCAGCAGCCCAGGACAGGCCGGACTCCTCACTGAAGCTTTCTTT
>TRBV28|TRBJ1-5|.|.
CASSSWVGGNQPQHF
TGTGCCAGCAGTTCCTGGGTAGGGGGCAATCAGCCCCAGCATTTT
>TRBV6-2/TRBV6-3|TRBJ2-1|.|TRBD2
CASSYGLAGGRDEQFF
TGTGCCAGCAGTTACGGACTAGCGGGAGGCAGGGATGAGCAGTTCTTC
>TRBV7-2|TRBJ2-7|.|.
CASSLVVYEQYF
TGTGCCAGCAGCTTAGTCGTCTACGAGCAGTACTTC
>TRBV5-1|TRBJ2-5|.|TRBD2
CASSVLGLAGKETQYF
TGCGCCAGCAGCGTTCTGGGACTAGCGGGAAAAGAGACCCAGTACTTC
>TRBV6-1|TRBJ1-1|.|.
CASSESDRPNTEAFF
TGTGCCAGCAGTGAATCCGACAGGCCAAACACTGAAGCTTTCTTT
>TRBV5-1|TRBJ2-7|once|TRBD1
CASSPDRGSYEQYF
TGCGCCAGCAGCCCGGACAGGGGCTCCTACGAGCAGTACTTC
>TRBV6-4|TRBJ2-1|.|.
CASSPEGPRNEQFF
TGTGCCAGCAGTCCTGAGGGTCCTCGAAATGAGCAGTTCTTC
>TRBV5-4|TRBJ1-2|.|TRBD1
CASSLRTGNGYTF
TGTGCCAGCAGCTTACGGACAGGAAATGGCTACACCTTC
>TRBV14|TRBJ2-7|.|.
CASSQLTGSWQYF
TGTGCCAGCAGCCAACTGACGGGGTCATGGCAGTACTTC
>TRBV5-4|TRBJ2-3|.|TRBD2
CASSNRLAGGLDTQYF
TGTGCCAGCAGCAACCGACTAGCGGGTGGGTTAGATACGCAGTATTTT
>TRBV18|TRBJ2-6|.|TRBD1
CASSQGQGSGANVLTF
TGTGCCAGCTCGCAAGGACAGGGGTCTGGGGCCAACGTCCTGACTTTC
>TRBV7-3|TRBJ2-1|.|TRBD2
CASSATSGSNEQFF
TGTGCCAGCAGCGCGACTAGCGGGAGTAATGAGCAGTTCTTC
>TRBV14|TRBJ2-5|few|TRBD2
CASSHLVASGRGRETQYF
TGTGCCAGCAGCCACTTGGTGGCTAGCGGGAGGGGTCGAGAGACCCAGTACTTC
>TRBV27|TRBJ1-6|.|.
CASSSFGGRSPLHF
TGTGCCAGCAGTTCGTTCGGGGGAAGATCACCCCTCCACTTT